This T cell receptor beta chain is drawn from a study of immune evolution from preneoplasia to lung adenocarcinoma. Study-wide points: Compared with EGFR-mutant or double wild-type lesions, KRAS-mutant nodules were more clonal.

Patients had resection in Japan or China between about 2014 and 2018. Sequencing was performed with immunoSEQ multiplex PCR; in TCRdb, only in-frame clones are kept and a portion is missing. The sample holds around 6,100 clones, 77% seen once. The V gene lost 6 bases and the J gene lost 3 bases, with 8 bases spanning the gap. The CDR3 totals 13 residues. Germline lookup yields CDR1 SNHLY and CDR2 FYNNEI. Of note for this clone: Its antigen is not known.

The receptor was derived from a person aged 60-79 years with lung adenocarcinoma. Input material: FFPE lung adenocarcinoma in situ tissue. V usage is TRBV2 and J usage is TRBJ2-2; D remains unclear. Here the CDR3 reads CASSAQYTGELFF. CDR3 bases: TGTGCCAGCAGCGCCCAGTACACCGGGGAGCTGTTTTTT. Complete variable domain (other parts from reference TRBV2 and TRBJ2-2): EPEVTQTPSHQVTQMGQEVILRCVPISNHLYFYWYRQILGQKVEFLVSFYNNEISEKSEIFDDQFSVERPDGSNFTLKIRSTKLEDSAMYFCASSAQYTGELFFGEGSRLTVL.